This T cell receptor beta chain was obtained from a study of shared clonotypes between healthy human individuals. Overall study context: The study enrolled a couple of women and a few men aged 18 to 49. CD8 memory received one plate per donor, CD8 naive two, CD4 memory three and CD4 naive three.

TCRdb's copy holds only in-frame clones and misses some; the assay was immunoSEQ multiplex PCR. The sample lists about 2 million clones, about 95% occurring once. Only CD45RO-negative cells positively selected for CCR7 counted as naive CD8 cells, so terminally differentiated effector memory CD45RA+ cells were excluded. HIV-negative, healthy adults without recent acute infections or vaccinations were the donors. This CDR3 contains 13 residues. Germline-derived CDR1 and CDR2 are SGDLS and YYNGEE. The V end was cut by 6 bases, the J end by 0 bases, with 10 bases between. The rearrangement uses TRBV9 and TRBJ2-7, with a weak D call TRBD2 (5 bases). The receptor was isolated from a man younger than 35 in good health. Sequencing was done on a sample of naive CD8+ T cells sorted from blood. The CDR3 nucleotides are TGTGCCAGCAATGCGGGTGGCTCCTACGAGCAGTACTTC. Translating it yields CASNAGGSYEQYF. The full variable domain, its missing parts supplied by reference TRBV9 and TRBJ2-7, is DSGVTQTPKHLITATGQRVTLRCSPRSGDLSVYWYQQSLDQGLQFLIQYYNGEERAKGNILERFSAQQFPDLHSELNLSSLELGDSALYFCASNAGGSYEQYFGPGTRLTVT.